Listed below are T cell receptor beta chains from one sample, sequenced in a study of tumor-infiltrating lymphocytes in primary liver carcinoma. TCRdb re-called the multiplex PCR reads through MiXCR, storing one row per CDR3 protein. The sample contains 300,000 to 350,000 distinct CDR3 sequences, 65% of which appear only once. The sequencing input was peripheral blood. These receptors were collected from a man aged 40-50 years with primary liver carcinoma and hepatitis B virus infection. The CDR3 runs from the conserved cysteine through the conserved F or W. Fields, in order: V gene, clone size, CDR3 protein. Rows give clone size only sometimes, using once, few, many, or a class for an expanded clone.

>TRBV4-2|.
CASSQDQVNSGANVLTF
>TRBV12-3/TRBV12-4|many
CASSPKDRAHTGELFF
>TRBV7-9|few
CASSLGLNRGDQPQHF
>TRBV11-3|.
CASSLDGQVKGNEQFF
>TRBV6-5|.
CASRKGTDYNSPLHF
>TRBV11-2|.
CASNHETRSSGANVLTF
>TRBV11-2|once
CASSLGVRGGSYNVRFF
>TRBV11-2|.
CDSSSGRYTGVLFF
>TRBV12-3/TRBV12-4|many
CASSDSYEQYF
>TRBV11-1|many
CASSLAGEQFF
>TRBV5-1|once
CASSPGAGSSNEQYF
>TRBV5-5|.
CASSFTTEQGLTGANVLSF
>TRBV6-2/TRBV6-3|few
CASNRAGGDTQYF
>TRBV6-5|many
CASSYSPSGYNEQFF
>TRBV6-1|.
CASKVSGSQPQHF
>TRBV6-2/TRBV6-3|many
CASSFGGGYEQYF
>TRBV29-1|.
CSVEFGLAVTSKDRSYNEQFF
>TRBV7-9|.
CASSYTGTPGSYTF
>TRBV6-6|few
CASRGKECQETQYF
>TRBV2|.
CASDRGPSYNEQFF
>TRBV5-6|many
CASSWTALGANVLTF
>TRBV7-9|few
CASSPLVSYGYTF
>TRBV11-1|.
CASSLATGMYNEKFF
>TRBV6-2/TRBV6-3|many
CASSYSPDRAGEQYF
>TRBV6-5|.
CASSSPTGDLETQYF